The clone carrying this T cell receptor beta chain is judged medium-sized. Its antigen remains unidentified. This record belongs to a study of naive and memory T cell subsets. An equimolar mix of two oligonucleotides served as the beta constant-region primer for TRBC1 and TRBC2. A 12-nucleotide UMI and the SP2 primer were added to the cDNA 3' end by oligonucleotide ligation. The ligated cDNA underwent four PCR rounds using SP2 and nested alpha and beta constant-region primers. MiXCR, applied by TCRdb to the UMI-ligation and nested PCR reads, yields one record per CDR3 protein. This table holds some 83,000 distinct CDR3 sequences, around 13% found once. Germline assignment: CDR1 DFQATT and CDR2 SNEGSKA (reference sequence). Unmatched junction bases numbered 7, after V lost 6 bases and J lost 3 bases. The CDR3 length is 14 residues. Notes on the study in general: Gini index rose across naive, CM, EM and EMRA in CD4 and CD8. Naive and memory repertoire findings lacked a ground truth for validation.

Sequenced input: central memory CD4+ T cells from blood. The receptor's source is a human donor in good health. The gene calls are TRBV20-1 and TRBJ2-1; 8 bases agree with TRBD2. CDR3 loop: CSAPYSGNYNEQFF. The CDR3 DNA sequence: TGCAGTGCGCCCTATAGCGGGAACTACAATGAGCAGTTCTTC.